This T cell receptor beta chain was sequenced during a study of blood T cell repertoires in COVID-19. Study overall: Italy, Spain and the United States were the sources of the convalescent and acute COVID-19 samples. T cells, B-cell-depleted T cells, or PBMCs provided the cDNA or gDNA that served as material.

In the authors' workflow: How many nucleated cells were present was estimated from reference gene primer amplification. TCRdb's table, derived via immunoSEQ multiplex PCR, lists solely in-frame clones and lacks some. V, J and clone size derive from that table, while D and trimming were established from the DNA sequence. The data contain around 100,000 clones, approximately 91% of them seen just once; the ten biggest clones take up 4.5% to 5.5%. CDR3 length: 16 amino acids. Germline CDR1 SGHRS, CDR2 YFSETQ. The ends lost 2 bases at V and 7 bases at J; junction bases unmatched: 13. Followed over time, Seattle patients had been enrolled while infection was active.

The sequence derives from a man aged 60 to 75 with COVID-19, enrolled during active disease. The specimen sequenced was peripheral blood. This sequence joins TRBV5-1 and TRBJ1-2; 8 bases agree with TRBD1. The CDR3 loop reads CASSFGDRGLRFGYTF. The DNA of the CDR3 is TGCGCCAGCAGCTTCGGAGACAGGGGTTTGCGTTTTGGCTACACCTTC.